These 28 T cell receptor beta chains were sequenced from one sample in a study of vaccination effects on CD4 cells after COVID-19. The assay was immunoSEQ multiplex PCR, and TCRdb's table has in-frame clones only and misses some. The sample has about 73,000 clones, about four fifths seen once. Antigen-specific CD4+ T cells expanded by the ViraFEST assay with viral peptide pools were then sequenced. Scientists isolated CD4+ T cells after an approximately 10-day culture period ended. The study found no prior SARS-CoV-2 infection in the vaccine recipients, who tested negative for nucleocapsid antibodies. What these receptors recognize is not known. The input for sequencing was CD4+ T cells from PBMCs cultured with HCoV-NL63 spike peptides, taken before COVID-19 vaccination. Source of these receptors: a human donor who received a COVID-19 vaccine.

The rearrangement uses TRBV24-1 and TRBJ1-1; 9 bases match TRBD1. This CDR3 spans 14 amino acids. Germline V gene lookup returns CDR1 KGHDR and CDR2 SFDVKD. The V and J ends lost 4 bases and 6 bases, in that order; junction bases with no gene match: 5. CDR3 nucleotide sequence: TGTGCCACCAGTGACCGAACAGGGGGCCCTGAAGCTTTCTTT. It is translated as CATSDRTGGPEAFF.

This clone has a handful of counts. V is TRBV19 and J is TRBJ1-1; the D gene is possibly TRBD1 (5 bases). CDR3 size: 15 residues. Germline V CDR1 and CDR2: LNHDA, SQIVND (reference sequence). Trimming removed 6 bases from V and 1 base from J, with 15 bases in between. The CDR3 region has the DNA TGTGCCAGTAGCAATTATGGGGGTGCGAACACTGAAGCTTTCTTT. Protein product: CASSNYGGANTEAFF.

J is TRBJ2-5 and V is TRBV7-2; D gene unclear. Germline CDR1 reads SGHTA; CDR2 reads FQGNSA. The V gene lost 0 bases and the J gene lost 2 bases, with 10 bases spanning the gap. The CDR3 is made up of 15 amino acids. The CDR3 protein is CASSLANGAQETQYF. In nucleotides, the CDR3 is TGTGCCAGCAGCTTAGCAAATGGAGCTCAAGAGACCCAGTACTTC.

This chain uses TRBV3-1 (or the pseudogene TRBV3-2) with TRBJ1-2; 11 bases align to TRBD1. CDR1 is LGHDT and CDR2 is YNNKEL in the germline V gene (reference sequence). The CDR3 is 15 residues long. Trimming removed 4 bases from V and 4 bases from J; junction bases left unmatched: 5. CDR3 in amino acids: CASSLWTGGGYGYTF. CDR3 sequence (DNA): TGTGCCAGCAGCCTATGGACAGGGGGCGGCTATGGCTACACCTTC.

This rearrangement joins TRBV5-1 to TRBJ2-1; 8 bases are shared with TRBD1. V shed 3 bases, J shed 12 bases, and the junction held 2 bases outside the gene matches. The length of the CDR3 is 11 residues. Germline lookup yields CDR1 SGHRS and CDR2 YFSETQ. The CDR3: CASSSGTGQFF. DNA for the CDR3: TGCGCCAGCAGCTCCGGGACAGGGCAGTTCTTC.

This clone was observed a few times. The rearrangement uses TRBV24-1 and TRBJ2-2, with 7 bases fitting TRBD1. This CDR3 comprises 14 residues. J was trimmed by 3 bases and V by 9 bases; bases with no gene match: 6. CDR1 and CDR2 from the germline V gene are KGHDR and SFDVKD. CDR3 residues: CATGDRADTGELFF. CDR3 nucleotides: TGTGCCACCGGAGACAGGGCCGACACCGGGGAGCTGTTTTTT.

The chain combines TRBV11-2 with TRBJ1-1, with TRBD1 identical over 8 bases. Germline V gene sequence: CDR1 SGHAT, CDR2 FQNNGV. CDR3 size: 14 residues. Trimming cost V 6 bases and J 6 bases; bases outside gene matches: 9. The CDR3 DNA reads as TGTGCCAGCAGTACGGGACAGGTGATCGCTGAAGCTTTCTTT. This gives the protein CASSTGQVIAEAFF.

The gene calls are TRBV2 and TRBJ1-1; 8 positions match TRBD1. Germline V CDR1 and CDR2: SNHLY, FYNNEI. The ends lost 10 bases at V and 0 bases at J; junction bases unmatched: 7. CDR3 length: 14 amino acids. The CDR3 is CATAGQGMNTEAFF. The CDR3 bases are TGTGCCACAGCAGGACAGGGAATGAACACTGAAGCTTTCTTT.

V is TRBV6-5 and J is TRBJ2-1; the match to TRBD2 covers 8 bases. V shed 6 bases and J 2 bases; nucleotides not matched to a gene: 6. The CDR3 has 15 amino acids. Per germline, CDR1 MNHEY and CDR2 SVGAGI. The CDR3 nucleotides read TGTGCCAGCAGAGACCCCGGGGGGGCCTACAATGAGCAGTTCTTC. Translated, it gives CASRDPGGAYNEQFF.

CDR3 bases: TGTGCCAGCAGCCAGGGGGTCGGGGAGCTGTTTTTT. Translating gives CASSQGVGELFF. The chain joins TRBV11-2 to TRBJ2-2; 7 nucleotides agree with TRBD1. V dropped 5 bases and J dropped 7; count of bases not matched to a gene: 1. Germline CDR1 is SGHAT and CDR2 is FQNNGV. CDR3 length equals 12 residues.

CDR3 residues: CASQHRQGATYEQYV. DNA of the CDR3: TGTGCCAGCCAACACCGACAGGGAGCAACCTACGAGCAGTACGTC. V gene TRBV6-1 combines with J gene TRBJ2-7; 7 nucleotides match TRBD1. This CDR3 spans 15 amino acids. The germline CDR1 and CDR2 sequences are MNHNS and SASEGT. V was clipped by 8 bases and J by 2 bases; unmatched bases: 12.

The V and J genes are TRBV5-1 and TRBJ1-1; D call uncertain. CDR1 SGHRS and CDR2 YFSETQ come from the germline V gene. This CDR3 region has 13 residues. The V end lost 0 bases, the J end lost 0 bases, and 3 bases lay between the germline ends. The CDR3 region is CASSLAVNTEAFF. The CDR3 bases are TGCGCCAGCAGCTTGGCGGTGAACACTGAAGCTTTCTTT.

The chain joins TRBV7-8 to TRBJ1-2; the D is unclear. Trimming took 4 bases from V and 5 from J, leaving 23 bases between them. This CDR3 comprises 17 residues. Germline V CDR1 and CDR2: SGHVS, FQNEAQ. The CDR3 is CASSSRSSRDMGYGYTF. CDR3 nucleotide sequence: TGTGCCAGCAGCTCAAGATCATCGAGGGATATGGGGTATGGCTACACCTTC.

The genes are TRBV2 and TRBJ2-7, with D tentatively TRBD2 (5 bases). Per germline, CDR1 SNHLY and CDR2 FYNNEI. The CDR3 spans 12 residues. V was shortened by 7 bases and J by 7 bases, with 14 bases between the two germline ends. The CDR3 nucleotides read TGTGCCAGCAATCGGGGTATGGGAGAGCAGTACGTC. The encoded protein is CASNRGMGEQYV.

The chain couples TRBV19 to TRBJ2-5; D is perhaps TRBD1 or TRBD2 (5 bases each). Between the trimmed V and J ends, which lost 3 bases and 5 bases, there was a span of 10 bases. Looked up from germline, CDR1 is LNHDA and CDR2 is SQIVND (reference sequence). The CDR3 runs 13 residues. Here the CDR3 reads CASSIQGDETQYF. In DNA form, the CDR3 reads TGTGCCAGTAGTATCCAGGGAGACGAGACCCAGTACTTC.

The chain combines TRBV7-2 with TRBJ2-1; TRBD2 aligns across 8 bases. The CDR3 sequence is 15 residues long. Germline CDR1 is SGHTA and CDR2 is FQGNSA. The CDR3 is CAGAGGYNPYNEQFF. For the CDR3, the DNA is TGTGCAGGGGCGGGGGGCTACAACCCCTACAATGAGCAGTTCTTC.

The J gene is TRBJ2-7, the V gene TRBV6-6, with 9 bases lining up with TRBD1. The CDR3 has 14 amino acids. With V trimmed by 5 bases and J by 2 bases, 4 bases remained unmatched. Germline loops: CDR1 MNHNY, CDR2 SVGAGI (reference sequence). For the CDR3, the DNA is TGTGCCAGCAGTGGCGGGACAGGGACCTACGAGCAGTACGTC. Protein: CASSGGTGTYEQYV.

The V gene is TRBV28, the J gene TRBJ2-5; D is possibly TRBD1 or TRBD2 (5 bases each). The CDR3 loop spans 15 amino acids. Germline loops: CDR1 MDHEN, CDR2 SYDVKM. Trimming took 2 bases from V and 1 from J, leaving 11 bases between them. The CDR3 protein is CASSLHSGGQETQYF. The CDR3 DNA reads as TGTGCCAGCAGTTTACATAGTGGGGGCCAAGAGACCCAGTACTTC.

The chain couples TRBV29-1 to TRBJ2-3, with 8 bases matching TRBD1. The CDR3 is 17 amino acids. Germline-derived CDR1 and CDR2 are SQVTM and ANQGSEA. With 1 base clipped from V and 1 base from J, the junction kept 10 bases outside the gene matches. CDR3 loop: CSVEGKVGTGRTDTQYF. The CDR3 DNA is TGCAGCGTTGAAGGGAAGGTGGGGACAGGCCGCACAGATACGCAGTATTTT.

In this sample, this clone turned up a few times. The rearrangement joins TRBV5-6 to TRBJ2-7; TRBD2 is a possible D gene (6 bases). The CDR3 is 12 amino acids. Germline CDR1 SGHDT, CDR2 YYEEEE. V shed 5 bases and J shed 3 bases, with 9 bases lying between them. This CDR3 reads CASSVGGYEQYV. In DNA, the CDR3 is TGTGCCAGCAGTGTGGGGGGCTACGAGCAGTACGTC.

Concerning this clone: Relative to the germline gene, one junction end is altered; a read error may explain this. This sequence joins TRBV2 and TRBJ1-3; 11 bases align to TRBD1. Germline lookup yields CDR1 SNHLY and CDR2 FYNNEI. The CDR3 is made up of 12 amino acids. Here the CDR3 DNA reads TGTGCCAGCAGTGAAATGGGACAGGGGGTCATTTTT. This codes for CASSEMGQGVIF.

V is TRBV27 and J is TRBJ2-7, with TRBD1 matching over 8 bases. V was pared by 5 bases and J by 4 bases, with 7 bases of the junction left unmatched. CDR1 and CDR2 (germline): MNHEY, SMNVEV (reference sequence). This CDR3 has 14 amino acids. For the CDR3, the DNA is TGTGCCAGCAGTCCGAGGACAGGGTCATACGAGCAGTACGTC. Its translation: CASSPRTGSYEQYV.

V gene TRBV5-1 combines with J gene TRBJ2-6, with 8 bases that match TRBD1. V lost 0 bases and J lost 0; bases outside the gene matches: 8. Per the germline V gene, CDR1 is SGHRS and CDR2 is YFSETQ. This CDR3 has 19 amino acids. CDR3 bases: TGCGCCAGCAGCTTGGTCCCGACAGGGGCCCGCTCTGGGGCCAACGTCCTGACTTTC. Translating it yields CASSLVPTGARSGANVLTF.

This chain uses TRBV24-1 with TRBJ2-5; 7 bases match TRBD1. V was pared by 3 bases and J by 5 bases, with 8 bases of the junction left unmatched. Germline values: CDR1 KGHDR, CDR2 SFDVKD. The length of the CDR3 is 15 residues. The CDR3 nucleotides are TGTGCCACCAGTGATGAAACAGGGGTTACCGAGACCCAGTACTTC. This gives the protein CATSDETGVTETQYF.

The chain joins TRBV5-1 to TRBJ1-6; 7 positions match TRBD1. J lost 8 bases, V lost 0 bases, and 5 bases had no gene match. CDR1 SGHRS and CDR2 YFSETQ come from the germline V gene. This CDR3 spans 15 amino acids. CDR3 bases: TGCGCCAGCAGCTTGGCAGGGGGAGGGTATTCACCCCTCCACTTT. It is translated as CASSLAGGGYSPLHF.

The chain uses TRBV28 and TRBJ1-2; D is unclear. Trimming pared 7 bases from V and 5 bases from J, leaving 17 bases between. Germline assignment: CDR1 MDHEN and CDR2 SYDVKM. This CDR3 spans 14 amino acids. CDR3 residues: CASIRGDLVYGYTF. The CDR3 DNA reads as TGTGCCAGCATCCGTGGGGATCTGGTTTATGGCTACACCTTC.

This clone turned up a few times. The rearrangement uses TRBV3-1 (or the pseudogene TRBV3-2) and TRBJ1-3; D perhaps matches TRBD1 (5 bases). The germline V gene encodes CDR1 LGHDT and CDR2 YNNKEL (reference sequence). The CDR3 runs 15 residues. Trimming removed 6 bases at V and 4 bases at J, with 16 bases between. The CDR3 DNA sequence: TGTGCCAGCAGAGATCGGGGAGGGGACGGAAACACCATATATTTT. This codes for CASRDRGGDGNTIYF.

This clone was seen just once. The J gene is TRBJ1-2, the V gene TRBV6-5; weak D call: TRBD1 (5 bases). Germline CDR1 and CDR2: MNHEY and SVGAGI. CDR3 length: 15 residues. The V end lost 6 bases, the J end lost 0 bases, and 14 bases lay between the germline ends. CDR3 DNA sequence: TGTGCCAGCAGGGTTGGGACGGCCGCTAACTATGGCTACACCTTC. It translates to CASRVGTAANYGYTF.